This T cell receptor beta chain was captured by sequencing in a study of cytomegalovirus exposure and HLA in healthy donors. Across the study: From HLA-typed donors, an early data release held tens of millions of unique TCRs. The study, taken as a whole, reports: A previous analysis found most TCR beta V segments productive roughly 87% or roughly 30% of the time. The records held CMV serostatus as the only immune exposure information.

The PCR used 60 Vbeta and 13 Jbeta primers. Some clones are missing from TCRdb's copy, which holds only in-frame ones; the method was immunoSEQ multiplex PCR. The sample holds approximately 120,000 clones, less than 80% seen once. This CDR3 is 17 amino acids long. Germline values: CDR1 MNHEY, CDR2 SMNVEV (reference sequence). Unmatched junction bases numbered 12, after V lost 6 bases and J lost 3 bases. A note on this clone: Its antigen is undetermined.

Sample: PBMCs. The V gene is TRBV27, the J gene TRBJ2-2; 8 bases map to TRBD2. The clonotype originates from a woman between 50 and 59 years old in good health and CMV-seronegative. The CDR3 DNA reads TGTGCCAGCAGCCCTATTCCACTAGCGGATTACACCGGGGAGCTGTTTTTT. Its translation is CASSPIPLADYTGELFF.